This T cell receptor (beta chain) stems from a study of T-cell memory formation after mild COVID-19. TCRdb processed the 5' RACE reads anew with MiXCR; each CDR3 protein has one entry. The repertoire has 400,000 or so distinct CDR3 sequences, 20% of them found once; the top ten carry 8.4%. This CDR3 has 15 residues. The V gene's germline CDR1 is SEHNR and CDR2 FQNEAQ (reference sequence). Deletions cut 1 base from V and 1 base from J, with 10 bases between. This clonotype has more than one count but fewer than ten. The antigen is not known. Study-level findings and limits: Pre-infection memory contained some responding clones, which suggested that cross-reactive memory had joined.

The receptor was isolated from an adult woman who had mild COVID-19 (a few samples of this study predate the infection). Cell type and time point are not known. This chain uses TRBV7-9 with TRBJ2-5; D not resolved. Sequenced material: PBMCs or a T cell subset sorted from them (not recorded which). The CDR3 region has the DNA TGTGCCAGCAGCTTAGGTGTAACCAGCCAAGAGACCCAGTACTTC. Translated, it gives CASSLGVTSQETQYF.